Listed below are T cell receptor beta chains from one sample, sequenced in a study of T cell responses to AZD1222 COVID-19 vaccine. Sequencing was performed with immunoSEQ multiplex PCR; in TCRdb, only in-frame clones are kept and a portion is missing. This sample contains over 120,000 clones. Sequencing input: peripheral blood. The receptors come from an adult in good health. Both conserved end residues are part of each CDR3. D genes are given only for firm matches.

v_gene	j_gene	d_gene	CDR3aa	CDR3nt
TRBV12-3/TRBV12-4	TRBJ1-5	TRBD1	CASSYRGWQPQHF	TGTGCCAGCAGTTACAGGGGGTGGCAGCCCCAGCATTTT
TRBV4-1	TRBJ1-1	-	CASSQDPRQQNTEAFF	TGCGCCAGCAGCCAAGACCCCCGACAGCAGAACACTGAAGCTTTCTTT
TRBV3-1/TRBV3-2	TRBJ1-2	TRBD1	CASSPGQGFYGYTF	TGTGCCAGCAGCCCCGGACAGGGATTCTATGGCTACACCTTC
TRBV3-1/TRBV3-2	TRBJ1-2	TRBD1	CASSQDWRTGDGYTF	TGTGCCAGCAGCCAAGATTGGCGGACAGGGGACGGCTACACCTTC
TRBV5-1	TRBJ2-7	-	CASSLGRGTPYEQYF	TGCGCCAGCAGCTTGGGCAGGGGCACCCCCTACGAGCAGTACTTC
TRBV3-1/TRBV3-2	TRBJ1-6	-	CASQLFRGSSISPLHF	TGTGCCAGCCAACTTTTCCGGGGATCCTCGATTTCACCCCTCCACTTT
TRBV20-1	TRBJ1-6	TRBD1	CSASYTGDDNSPLHF	TGCAGTGCTAGTTACACAGGGGACGATAATTCACCCCTCCACTTT
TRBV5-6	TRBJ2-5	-	CASSSLGGGQETQYF	TGTGCCAGCAGCTCTCTTGGGGGAGGCCAAGAGACCCAGTACTTC
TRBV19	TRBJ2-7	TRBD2	CASSTPGTKIEQYF	TGTGCCAGTAGTACCCCCGGGACTAAGATTGAGCAGTACTTC
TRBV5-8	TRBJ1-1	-	CASSADRNTEAFF	TGTGCCAGCAGCGCGGACAGAAACACTGAAGCTTTCTTT
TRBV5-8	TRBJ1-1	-	CASSFQRNTEAFF	TGTGCCAGCAGCTTCCAGAGGAACACTGAAGCTTTCTTT
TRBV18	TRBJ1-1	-	CASSRGLDTEAFF	TGTGCCAGCTCACGGGGGCTGGACACTGAAGCTTTCTTT
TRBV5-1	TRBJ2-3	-	CASSLGPVETDTQYF	TGCGCCAGCAGCTTGGGGCCAGTCGAGACAGATACGCAGTATTTT
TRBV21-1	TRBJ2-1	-	CASSKNLIRAGEQFF	TGTGCCAGCAGCAAAAATTTGATCCGGGCGGGTGAGCAGTTCTTC
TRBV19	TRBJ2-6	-	CASSPIGAGRGGANVLTF	TGTGCCAGTAGTCCAATAGGCGCAGGTAGGGGTGGGGCCAACGTCCTGACTTTC
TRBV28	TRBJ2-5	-	CASRPRNEHETQYF	TGTGCCAGCAGGCCGCGGAACGAACACGAGACCCAGTACTTC
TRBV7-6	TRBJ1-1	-	CASSFSTGRLAGGTEAFF	TGTGCCAGCAGCTTCTCAACGGGGAGGCTAGCTGGGGGCACTGAAGCTTTCTTT
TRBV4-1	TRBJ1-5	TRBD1	CASSQEGQQPQHF	TGCGCCAGCAGCCAAGAGGGACAGCAGCCCCAGCATTTT
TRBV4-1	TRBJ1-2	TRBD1	CASSQGGQGANYGYTF	TGCGCCAGCAGCCAAGGGGGACAGGGGGCTAACTATGGCTACACCTTC
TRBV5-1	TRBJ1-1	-	CASSSIQGRVTEAFF	TGCGCCAGCAGCTCGATCCAGGGAAGAGTAACTGAAGCTTTCTTT
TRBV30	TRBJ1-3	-	CAWGRGGNTIYF	TGTGCCTGGGGAAGGGGAGGAAACACCATATATTTT
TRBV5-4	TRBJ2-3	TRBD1	CASKDRVGADTQYF	TGTGCCAGCAAGGACAGGGTGGGAGCAGATACGCAGTATTTT
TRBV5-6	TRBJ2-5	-	CASSLNTGPRIMETQYF	TGTGCCAGCAGCCTTAATACGGGCCCCCGGATCATGGAGACCCAGTACTTC
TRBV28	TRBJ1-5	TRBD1	CASSHSTGRRYSNQPQHF	TGTGCCAGCAGCCACTCGACAGGGCGCAGATATAGCAATCAGCCCCAGCATTTT
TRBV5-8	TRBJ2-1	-	CASSLGVQFF	TGTGCCAGCAGCTTGGGGGTGCAGTTCTTC
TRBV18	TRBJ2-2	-	CASSRSDRPPGTGELFF	TGTGCCAGCTCGCGGAGCGACAGGCCCCCGGGAACCGGGGAGCTGTTTTTT
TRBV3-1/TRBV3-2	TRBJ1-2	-	CASSQDLRTVGYTF	TGTGCCAGCAGCCAAGATCTTCGAACAGTTGGCTACACCTTC
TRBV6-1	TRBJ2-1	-	CASSESGFYNEQFF	TGTGCCAGCAGTGAATCGGGGTTTTACAATGAGCAGTTCTTC
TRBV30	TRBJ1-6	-	CAWTPQGGSPLHF	TGTGCCTGGACCCCCCAGGGAGGATCACCCCTCCACTTT
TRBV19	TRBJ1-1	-	CASSIGLRGTEAFF	TGTGCCAGTAGTATAGGGTTGAGGGGCACTGAAGCTTTCTTT
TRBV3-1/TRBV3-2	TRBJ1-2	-	CASNNVNPGGDGGGYTF	TGTGCCAGCAACAATGTCAACCCCGGGGGGGACGGGGGCGGCTACACCTTC
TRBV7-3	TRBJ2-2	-	CASSLLQEGELFF	TGTGCCAGCAGCTTACTCCAGGAAGGGGAGCTGTTTTTT
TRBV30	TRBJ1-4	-	CAWRDFRASEKLFF	TGTGCCTGGAGGGATTTCCGGGCCTCGGAAAAACTGTTTTTT
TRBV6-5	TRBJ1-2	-	CASSYGTWANYGYTF	TGTGCCAGCAGTTACGGGACATGGGCTAACTATGGCTACACCTTC
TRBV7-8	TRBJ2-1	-	CASSFIPQRQSSYNEQFF	TGTGCCAGCAGCTTCATCCCCCAGCGGCAGAGCTCCTACAATGAGCAGTTCTTC
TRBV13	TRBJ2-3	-	CASSPQTSSHTQYF	TGTGCCAGCAGCCCACAGACTAGTTCTCATACGCAGTATTTT
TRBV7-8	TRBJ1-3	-	CASNIQRGSGNTIYF	TGTGCCAGCAACATCCAACGTGGTTCTGGAAACACCATATATTTT
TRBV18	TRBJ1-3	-	CASSPLDTRSGNTIYF	TGTGCCAGCTCACCTCTGGACACTCGCTCTGGAAACACCATATATTTT
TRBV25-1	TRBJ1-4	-	CASSAYSATNEKLFF	TGTGCCAGCAGTGCTTACAGTGCAACTAATGAAAAACTGTTTTTT
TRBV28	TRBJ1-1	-	CASSFSENTEAFF	TGTGCCAGCAGTTTCAGCGAGAACACTGAAGCTTTCTTT
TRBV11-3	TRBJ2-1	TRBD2	CASRSGGAYNEQFF	TGTGCCAGCAGAAGCGGGGGGGCGTACAATGAGCAGTTCTTC
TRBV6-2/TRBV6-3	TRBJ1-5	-	CASSYPRRASFPTGFQPQHF	TGTGCCAGCAGTTACCCCAGAAGGGCGTCTTTCCCTACCGGGTTTCAGCCCCAGCATTTT
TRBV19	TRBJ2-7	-	CASSIGDRTYEQYF	TGTGCCAGTAGTATTGGTGACAGAACCTACGAGCAGTACTTC
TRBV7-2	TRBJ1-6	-	CASSLGQTYNSPLHF	TGTGCCAGCAGCTTAGGACAGACCTATAATTCACCCCTCCACTTT
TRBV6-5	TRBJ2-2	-	CASRGSQGRTGELFF	TGTGCCAGCAGAGGATCCCAGGGTCGGACCGGGGAGCTGTTTTTT
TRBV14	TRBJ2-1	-	CASSRGAGRAYNEQFF	TGTGCCAGCAGCCGGGGGGCCGGCAGAGCCTACAATGAGCAGTTCTTC
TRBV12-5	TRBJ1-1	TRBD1	CASGLEMNLQGVAFF	TGTGCTAGTGGTTTGGAAATGAATCTACAGGGGGTCGCTTTCTTT
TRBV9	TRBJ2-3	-	CASSPRDKKQSTDTQYF	TGTGCCAGCAGCCCAAGGGACAAGAAGCAAAGCACAGATACGCAGTATTTT